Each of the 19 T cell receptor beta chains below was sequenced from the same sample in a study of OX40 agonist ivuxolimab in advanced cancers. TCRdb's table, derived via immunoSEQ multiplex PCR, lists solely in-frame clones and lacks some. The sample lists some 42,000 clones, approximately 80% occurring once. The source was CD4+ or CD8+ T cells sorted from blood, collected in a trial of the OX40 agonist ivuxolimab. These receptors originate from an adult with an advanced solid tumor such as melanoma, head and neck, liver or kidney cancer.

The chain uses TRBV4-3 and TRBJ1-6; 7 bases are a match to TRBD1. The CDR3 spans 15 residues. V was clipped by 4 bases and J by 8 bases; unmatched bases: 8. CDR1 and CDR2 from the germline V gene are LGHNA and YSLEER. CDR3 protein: CASSPAGTDHSPLHF. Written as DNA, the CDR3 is TGCGCCAGCAGCCCGGCCGGGACAGACCATTCACCCCTCCACTTT.

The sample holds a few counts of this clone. This CDR3 is CASDTGVYGYTF. For the CDR3, the DNA is TGTGCCAGCGACACAGGCGTCTATGGCTACACCTTC. The V call is TRBV7-2, the J call TRBJ1-2; D is perhaps TRBD1 (5 bases). CDR3 length equals 12 residues. CDR1 and CDR2 (germline): SGHTA, FQGNSA. With 8 bases removed from V and 4 bases from J, the gap between germline ends came to 11 bases.

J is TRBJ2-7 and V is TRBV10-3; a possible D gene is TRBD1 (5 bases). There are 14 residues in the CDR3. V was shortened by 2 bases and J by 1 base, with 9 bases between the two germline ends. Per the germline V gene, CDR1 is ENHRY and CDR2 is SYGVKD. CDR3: CAISEDSFSYEQYF. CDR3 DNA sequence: TGTGCCATCAGTGAGGACAGTTTTTCCTACGAGCAGTACTTC.

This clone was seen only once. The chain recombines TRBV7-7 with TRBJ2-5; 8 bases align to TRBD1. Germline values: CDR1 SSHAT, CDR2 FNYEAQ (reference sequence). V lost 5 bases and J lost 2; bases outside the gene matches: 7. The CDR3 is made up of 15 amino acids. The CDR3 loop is CASSKDGQGQETQYF. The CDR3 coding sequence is TGTGCCAGCAGCAAAGACGGACAGGGACAAGAGACCCAGTACTTC.

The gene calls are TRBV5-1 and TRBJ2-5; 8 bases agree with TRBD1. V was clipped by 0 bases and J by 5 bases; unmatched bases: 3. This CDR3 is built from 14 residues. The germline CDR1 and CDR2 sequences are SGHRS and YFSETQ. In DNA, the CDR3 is TGCGCCAGCAGCTTGGCAGGGGGCATGGAGACCCAGTACTTC. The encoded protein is CASSLAGGMETQYF.

The CDR3 protein is CASSLLAVSYNEQFF. The DNA of the CDR3 is TGTGCCAGCAGCTTACTAGCGGTGTCCTACAATGAGCAGTTCTTC. The chain is built from TRBV7-2 and TRBJ2-1; 7 bases are shared with TRBD2. Germline CDR1 is SGHTA and CDR2 is FQGNSA. Germline trimming cut 2 bases from V and 1 base from J; bases unmatched to any gene: 2. The CDR3 is 15 residues long.

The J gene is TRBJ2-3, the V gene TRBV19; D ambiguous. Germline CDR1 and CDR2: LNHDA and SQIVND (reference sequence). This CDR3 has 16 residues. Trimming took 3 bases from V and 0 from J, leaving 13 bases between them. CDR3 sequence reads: CASSIVSTASTDTQYF. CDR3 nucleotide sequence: TGTGCCAGTAGTATTGTCAGCACAGCTAGCACAGATACGCAGTATTTT.

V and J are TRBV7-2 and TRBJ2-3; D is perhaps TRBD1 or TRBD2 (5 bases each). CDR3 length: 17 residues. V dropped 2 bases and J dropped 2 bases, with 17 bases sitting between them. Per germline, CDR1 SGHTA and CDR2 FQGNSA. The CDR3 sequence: CASSLTGPKPPTDTQYF. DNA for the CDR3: TGTGCCAGCAGCTTAACGGGACCCAAACCCCCCACAGATACGCAGTATTTT.

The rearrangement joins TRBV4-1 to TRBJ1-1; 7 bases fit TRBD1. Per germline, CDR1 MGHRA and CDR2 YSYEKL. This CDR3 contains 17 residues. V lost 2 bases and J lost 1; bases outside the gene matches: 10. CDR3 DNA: TGCGCCAGCAGCCAACCGCCAGGGGGGCGAAGGAACACTGAAGCTTTCTTT. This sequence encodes CASSQPPGGRRNTEAFF.

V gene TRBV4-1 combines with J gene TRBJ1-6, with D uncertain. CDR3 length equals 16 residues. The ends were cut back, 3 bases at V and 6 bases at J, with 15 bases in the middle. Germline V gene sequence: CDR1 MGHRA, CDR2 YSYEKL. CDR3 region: CASSHEHDSGNSPLHF. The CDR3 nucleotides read TGCGCCAGCAGCCACGAGCACGACTCGGGTAATTCACCCCTCCACTTT.

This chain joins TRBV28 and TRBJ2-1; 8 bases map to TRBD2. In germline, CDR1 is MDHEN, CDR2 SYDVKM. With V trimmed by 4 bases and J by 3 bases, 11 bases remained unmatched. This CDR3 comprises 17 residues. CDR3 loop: CASSSPVAGIVYNEQFF. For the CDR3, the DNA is TGTGCCAGCAGTTCGCCTGTAGCGGGAATCGTCTACAATGAGCAGTTCTTC.

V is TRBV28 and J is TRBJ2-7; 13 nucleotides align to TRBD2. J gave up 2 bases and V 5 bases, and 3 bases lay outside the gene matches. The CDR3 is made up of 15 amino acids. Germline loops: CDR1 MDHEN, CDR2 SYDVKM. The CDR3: CASSPGLAGTYEQYF. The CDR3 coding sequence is TGTGCCAGCAGTCCGGGACTAGCGGGAACCTACGAGCAGTACTTC. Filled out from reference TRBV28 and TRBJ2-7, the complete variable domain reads DVKVTQSSRYLVKRTGEKVFLECVQDMDHENMFWYRQDPGLGLRLIYFSYDVKMKEKGDIPEGYSVSREKKERFSLILESASTNQTSMYLCASSPGLAGTYEQYFGPGTRLTVT.

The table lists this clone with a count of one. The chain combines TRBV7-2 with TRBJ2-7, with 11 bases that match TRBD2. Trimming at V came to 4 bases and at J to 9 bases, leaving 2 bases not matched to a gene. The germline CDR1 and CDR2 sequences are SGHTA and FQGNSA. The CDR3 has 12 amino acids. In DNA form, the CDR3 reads TGTGCCAGCAGCTACACTAGCGGGAGGCAGTACTTC. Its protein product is CASSYTSGRQYF.

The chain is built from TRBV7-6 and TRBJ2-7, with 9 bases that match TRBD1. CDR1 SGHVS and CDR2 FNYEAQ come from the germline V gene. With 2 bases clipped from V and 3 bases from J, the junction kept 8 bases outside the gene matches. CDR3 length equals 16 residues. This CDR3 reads CASSLYRDREGYEQYF. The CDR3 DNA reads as TGTGCCAGCAGCTTATACCGGGACAGGGAAGGCTACGAGCAGTACTTC. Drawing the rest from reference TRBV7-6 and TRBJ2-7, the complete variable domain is GAGVSQSPRYKVTKRGQDVALRCDPISGHVSLYWYRQALGQGPEFLTYFNYEAQQDKSGLPNDRFSAERPEGSISTLTIQRTEQRDSAMYRCASSLYRDREGYEQYFGPGTRLTVT.

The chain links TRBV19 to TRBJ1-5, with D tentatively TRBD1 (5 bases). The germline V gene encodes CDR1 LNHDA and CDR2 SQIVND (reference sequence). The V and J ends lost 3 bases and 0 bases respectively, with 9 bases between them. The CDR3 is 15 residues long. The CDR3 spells CASSIGHASNQPQHF. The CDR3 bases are TGTGCCAGTAGTATCGGACACGCTAGCAATCAGCCCCAGCATTTT.

CDR3 sequence (DNA): TGTGCCAGCAGCTTAGCCGGGACCGAAACCTACGAGCAGTACTTC. Its protein product is CASSLAGTETYEQYF. The chain employs TRBV7-2 and TRBJ2-7, with D perhaps TRBD1 or TRBD2 (5 bases each). Germline CDR1 SGHTA, CDR2 FQGNSA. Trimming pared 0 bases from V and 2 bases from J, leaving 11 bases between. CDR3 size: 15 residues.

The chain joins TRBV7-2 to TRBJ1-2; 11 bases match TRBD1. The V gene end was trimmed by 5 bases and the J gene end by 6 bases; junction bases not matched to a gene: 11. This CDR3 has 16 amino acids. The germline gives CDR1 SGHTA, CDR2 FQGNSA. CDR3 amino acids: CASSANPGTGGHGYTF. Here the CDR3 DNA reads TGTGCCAGCAGCGCAAATCCCGGGACAGGGGGTCATGGCTACACCTTC.

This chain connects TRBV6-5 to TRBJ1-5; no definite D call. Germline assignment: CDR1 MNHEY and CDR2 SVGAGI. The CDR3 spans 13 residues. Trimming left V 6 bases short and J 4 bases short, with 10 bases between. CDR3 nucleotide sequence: TGTGCCAGCAGCCCGACCGAAAATCAGCCCCAGCATTTT. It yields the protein CASSPTENQPQHF.

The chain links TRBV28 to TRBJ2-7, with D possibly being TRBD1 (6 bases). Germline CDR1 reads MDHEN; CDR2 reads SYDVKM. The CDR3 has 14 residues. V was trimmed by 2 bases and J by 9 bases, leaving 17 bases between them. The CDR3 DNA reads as TGTGCCAGCAGTTTAGAAGAACAGGGTTGGGCGCAGTACTTC. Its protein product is CASSLEEQGWAQYF.